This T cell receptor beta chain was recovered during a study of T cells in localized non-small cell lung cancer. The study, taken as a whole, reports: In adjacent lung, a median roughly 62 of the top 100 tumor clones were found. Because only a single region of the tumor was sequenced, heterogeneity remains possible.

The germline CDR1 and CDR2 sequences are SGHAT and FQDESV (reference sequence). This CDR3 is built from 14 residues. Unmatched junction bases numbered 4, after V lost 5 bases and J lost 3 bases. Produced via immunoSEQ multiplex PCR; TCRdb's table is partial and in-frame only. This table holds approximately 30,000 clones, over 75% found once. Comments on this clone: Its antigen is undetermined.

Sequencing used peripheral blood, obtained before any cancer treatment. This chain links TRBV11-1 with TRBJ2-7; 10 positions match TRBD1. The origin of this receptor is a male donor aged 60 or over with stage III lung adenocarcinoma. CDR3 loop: CASSLRDRGYEQYF. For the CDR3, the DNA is TGTGCCAGCAGCCTCCGGGACAGGGGCTACGAGCAGTACTTC. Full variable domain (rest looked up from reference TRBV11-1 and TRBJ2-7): EAEVAQSPRYKITEKSQAVAFWCDPISGHATLYWYRQILGQGPELLVQFQDESVVDDSQLPKDRFSAERLKGVDSTLKIQPAELGDSAMYLCASSLRDRGYEQYFGPGTRLTVT.